The clone carrying this T cell receptor beta chain has more than one count but fewer than ten. What it binds is unknown. This sample is part of a study of response to subunit inactivated influenza vaccine. Overall study findings and caveats: Authors suggested few new T cells are recruited by each seasonal influenza vaccination.

From the RT-PCR reads, TCRdb called clonotypes with MiXCR, one entry per CDR3 protein. Of hundreds of thousands of distinct CDR3 sequences listed, roughly 27% were seen once; the top ten hold around 2%. V gave up 3 bases and J gave up 0 bases; unmatched junction bases: 3. Germline V CDR1 and CDR2: DFQATT, SNEGSKA (reference sequence). This CDR3 has 15 residues. This receptor was taken from a man aged 45-60 years who received an inactivated influenza vaccine. The sequenced sample was CD4+ T cells sorted from PBMCs, obtained more than 4 days after vaccination. The J gene is TRBJ2-1, the V gene TRBV20-1; 9 nucleotides line up with TRBD2. CDR3 amino acids: CSARQLAGSYNEQFF. The CDR3 nucleotides are TGCAGTGCTAGGCAACTAGCGGGCTCCTACAATGAGCAGTTCTTC.